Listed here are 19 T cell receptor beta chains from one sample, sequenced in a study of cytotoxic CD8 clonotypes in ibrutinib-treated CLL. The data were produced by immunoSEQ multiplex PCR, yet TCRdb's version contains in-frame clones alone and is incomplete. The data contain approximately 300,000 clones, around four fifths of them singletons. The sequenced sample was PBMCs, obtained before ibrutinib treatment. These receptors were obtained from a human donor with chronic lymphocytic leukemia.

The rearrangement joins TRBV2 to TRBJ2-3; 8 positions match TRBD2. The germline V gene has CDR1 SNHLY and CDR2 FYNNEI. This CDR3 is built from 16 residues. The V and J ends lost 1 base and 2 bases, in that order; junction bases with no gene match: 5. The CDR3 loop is CASSEGSGRNTDTQYF. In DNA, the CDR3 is TGTGCCAGCAGTGAAGGGAGCGGGAGAAACACAGATACGCAGTATTTT.

CDR3 in amino acids: CASSATGSGAAFF. CDR3 nucleotide sequence: TGTGCCAGCAGCGCGACAGGGTCTGGGGCAGCTTTCTTT. This rearrangement joins TRBV5-6 to TRBJ1-1; TRBD1 matches at 7 bases. Losses at the gene ends were 4 bases for V and 10 bases for J; bases not matched to a gene: 10. CDR1 is SGHDT, CDR2 YYEEEE, per germline. This CDR3 comprises 13 residues.

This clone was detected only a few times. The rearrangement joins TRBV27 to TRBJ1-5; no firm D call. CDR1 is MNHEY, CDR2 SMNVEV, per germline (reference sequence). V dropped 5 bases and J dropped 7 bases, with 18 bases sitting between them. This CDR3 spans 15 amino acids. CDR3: CASSPLSGSGQPQHF. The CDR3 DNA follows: TGTGCCAGCAGTCCCCTCTCGGGGTCAGGCCAGCCCCAGCATTTT.

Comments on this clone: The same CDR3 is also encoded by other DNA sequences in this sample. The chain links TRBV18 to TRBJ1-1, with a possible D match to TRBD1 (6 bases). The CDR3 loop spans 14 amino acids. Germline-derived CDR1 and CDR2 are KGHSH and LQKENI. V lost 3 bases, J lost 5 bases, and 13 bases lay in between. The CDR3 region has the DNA TGTGCCAGCTCACCTCTCCAGGGGAGTACTGAAGCTTTCTTT. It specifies CASSPLQGSTEAFF.

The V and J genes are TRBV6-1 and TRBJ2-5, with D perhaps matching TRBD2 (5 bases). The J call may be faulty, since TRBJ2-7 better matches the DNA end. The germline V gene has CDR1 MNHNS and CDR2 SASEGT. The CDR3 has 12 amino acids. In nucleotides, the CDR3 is TGTGCCAGCTGGGAGTCCCCCTACGAGCAGTACTTC. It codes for CASWESPYEQYF.

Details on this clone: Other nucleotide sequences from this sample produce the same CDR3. The CDR3 sequence: CAWSGGETQYF. CDR3 coding DNA: TGTGCCTGGAGCGGAGGGGAGACCCAGTACTTC. The J gene is TRBJ2-5, the V gene TRBV30; D perhaps matches TRBD2 (6 bases). The V gene lost 3 bases and the J gene lost 5 bases, with 7 bases spanning the gap. CDR1 and CDR2 (germline): GTSNPN, SVGIG (reference sequence). This CDR3 spans 11 amino acids.

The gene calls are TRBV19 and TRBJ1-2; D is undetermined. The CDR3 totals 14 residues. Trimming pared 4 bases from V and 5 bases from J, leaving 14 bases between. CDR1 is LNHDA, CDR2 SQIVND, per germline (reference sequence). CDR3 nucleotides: TGTGCCAGTAGTAGGACTATCCCGGTTTATGGCTACACCTTC. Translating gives CASSRTIPVYGYTF.

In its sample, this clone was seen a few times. CDR3 region: CASNQAGNTGELFF. CDR3 nucleotides: TGTGCCAGCAACCAAGCGGGGAACACCGGGGAGCTGTTTTTT. The J gene is TRBJ2-2, the V gene TRBV2; TRBD2 is a possible D gene (6 bases). Trimming pared 7 bases from V and 1 base from J, leaving 10 bases between. CDR1 and CDR2 (germline): SNHLY, FYNNEI. This CDR3 spans 14 amino acids.

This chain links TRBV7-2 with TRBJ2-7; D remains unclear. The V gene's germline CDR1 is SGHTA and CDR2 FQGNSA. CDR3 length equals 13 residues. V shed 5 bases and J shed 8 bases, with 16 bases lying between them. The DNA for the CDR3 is TGTGCCAGCAGCGGGGAACGACGCGGAAAGCAGTACTTC. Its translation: CASSGERRGKQYF.

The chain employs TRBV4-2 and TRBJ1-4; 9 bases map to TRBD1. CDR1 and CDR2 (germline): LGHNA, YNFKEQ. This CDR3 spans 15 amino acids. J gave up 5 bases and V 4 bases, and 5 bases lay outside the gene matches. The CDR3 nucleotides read TGTGCCAGCAGCCGAACCGGGACAGGGAATGAAAAACTGTTTTTT. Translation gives CASSRTGTGNEKLFF.

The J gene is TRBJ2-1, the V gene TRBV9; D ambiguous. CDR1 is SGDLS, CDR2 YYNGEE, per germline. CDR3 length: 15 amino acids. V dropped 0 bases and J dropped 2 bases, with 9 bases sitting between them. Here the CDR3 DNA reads TGTGCCAGCAGCGTAGCCGCGGTGGCCTACAATGAGCAGTTCTTC. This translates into CASSVAAVAYNEQFF. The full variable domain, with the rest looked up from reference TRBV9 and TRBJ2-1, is DSGVTQTPKHLITATGQRVTLRCSPRSGDLSVYWYQQSLDQGLQFLIQYYNGEERAKGNILERFSAQQFPDLHSELNLSSLELGDSALYFCASSVAAVAYNEQFFGPGTRLTVL.

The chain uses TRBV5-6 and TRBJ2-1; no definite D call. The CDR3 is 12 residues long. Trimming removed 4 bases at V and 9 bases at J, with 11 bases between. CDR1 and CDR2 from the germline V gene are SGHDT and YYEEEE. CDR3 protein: CASSPVPGEQFF. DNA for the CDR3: TGTGCCAGCAGCCCCGTACCGGGTGAGCAGTTCTTC.

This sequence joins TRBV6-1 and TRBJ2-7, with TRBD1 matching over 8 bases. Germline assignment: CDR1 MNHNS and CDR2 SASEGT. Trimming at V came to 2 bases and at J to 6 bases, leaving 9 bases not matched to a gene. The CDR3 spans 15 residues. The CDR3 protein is CASSEFWTGTGEQYF. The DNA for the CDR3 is TGTGCCAGCAGTGAATTTTGGACAGGGACGGGCGAGCAGTACTTC.

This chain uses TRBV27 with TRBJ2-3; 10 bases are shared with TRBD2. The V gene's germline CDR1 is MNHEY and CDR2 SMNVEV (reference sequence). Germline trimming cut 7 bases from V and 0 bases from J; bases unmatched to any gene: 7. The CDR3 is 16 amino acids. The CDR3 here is CASNSGGRVSTDTQYF. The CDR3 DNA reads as TGTGCCAGCAATAGCGGGGGGAGGGTTAGCACAGATACGCAGTATTTT.

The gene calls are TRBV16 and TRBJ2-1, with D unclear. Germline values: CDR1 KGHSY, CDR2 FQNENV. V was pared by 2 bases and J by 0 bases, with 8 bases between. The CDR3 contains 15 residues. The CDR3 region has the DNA TGTGCCAGCAGCCAACTGGCGAGCTCCTACAATGAGCAGTTCTTC. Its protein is CASSQLASSYNEQFF.

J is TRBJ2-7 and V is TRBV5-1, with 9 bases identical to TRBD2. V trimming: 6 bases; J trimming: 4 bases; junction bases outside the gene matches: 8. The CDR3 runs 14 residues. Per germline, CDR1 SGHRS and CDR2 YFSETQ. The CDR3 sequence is CASTITSGQYEQYF. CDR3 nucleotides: TGCGCCAGCACCATTACTAGCGGGCAGTACGAGCAGTACTTC.

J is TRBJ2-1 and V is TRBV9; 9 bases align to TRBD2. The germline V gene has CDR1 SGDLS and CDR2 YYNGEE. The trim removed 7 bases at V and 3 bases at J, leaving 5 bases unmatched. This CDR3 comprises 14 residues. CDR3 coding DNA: TGTGCCAGCGAGCCTAGCGGGGTCTACAATGAGCAGTTCTTC. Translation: CASEPSGVYNEQFF. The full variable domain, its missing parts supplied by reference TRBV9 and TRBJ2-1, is DSGVTQTPKHLITATGQRVTLRCSPRSGDLSVYWYQQSLDQGLQFLIQYYNGEERAKGNILERFSAQQFPDLHSELNLSSLELGDSALYFCASEPSGVYNEQFFGPGTRLTVL.

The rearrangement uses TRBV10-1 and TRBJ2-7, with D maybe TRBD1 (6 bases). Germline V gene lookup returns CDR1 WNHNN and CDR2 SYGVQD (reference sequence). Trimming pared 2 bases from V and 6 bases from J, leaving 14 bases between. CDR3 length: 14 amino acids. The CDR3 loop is CASSENWDKAEQYF. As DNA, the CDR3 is TGCGCCAGCAGTGAGAATTGGGACAAGGCCGAGCAGTACTTC.

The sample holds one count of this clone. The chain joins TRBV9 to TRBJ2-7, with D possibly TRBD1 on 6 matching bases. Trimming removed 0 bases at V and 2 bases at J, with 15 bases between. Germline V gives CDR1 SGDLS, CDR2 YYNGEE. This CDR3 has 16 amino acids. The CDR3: CASSVASAQGTYEQYF. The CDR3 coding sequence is TGTGCCAGCAGCGTAGCGTCCGCACAGGGCACCTACGAGCAGTACTTC.